These 5 T cell receptor beta chains originate from one sample sequenced in a study of blood T cells in healthy people across ages (dated by TCRdb to the mid-2010s). Libraries were constructed by 5' RACE. Sequencing instrument: Illumina HiSeq 2500. A second PCR of roughly 7 to 11 cycles was performed with a sample-barcoded 5' primer and a J-beta primer mix. TCRdb handled the public reads itself, with Q25 trimming in fastp and clone calling in MiXCR, and kept productive beta chains. Merged by CDR3 protein, the rows form single entries marked with the most common genes and DNA. This sample comprises hundreds of thousands of distinct CDR3 sequences, around 45% of them detected only once. The ten largest clones represent around 32% of the sample. The specimen sequenced was blood. The receptors stem from a woman aged 60-75 years in good health.

This clonotype occurred a few times. CDR3 sequence: CASSPRLTTNEKLFF. CDR3 nucleotide sequence: TGTGCCAGCAGCCCAAGACTGACAACTAATGAAAAACTGTTTTTT. This sequence joins TRBV7-6 and TRBJ1-4; D remains unclear. In germline, CDR1 is SGHVS, CDR2 FNYEAQ. The CDR3 spans 15 residues. Trimming cost V 5 bases and J 0 bases, with 10 bases left between them. Full variable domain (rest looked up from reference TRBV7-6 and TRBJ1-4): GAGVSQSPRYKVTKRGQDVALRCDPISGHVSLYWYRQALGQGPEFLTYFNYEAQQDKSGLPNDRFSAERPEGSISTLTIQRTEQRDSAMYRCASSPRLTTNEKLFFGSGTQLSVL.

This clonotype was seen only a few times. As DNA, the CDR3 is TGCGCCAGCAGCTCTCCGGGACAGGAGTATAGCACAGATACGCAGTATTTT. Amino acids: CASSSPGQEYSTDTQYF. The chain carries TRBV5-1 and TRBJ2-3; 8 positions match TRBD1. Unmatched junction bases numbered 9, after V lost 3 bases and J lost 0 bases. The germline gives CDR1 SGHRS, CDR2 YFSETQ. The CDR3 is 17 residues long.

This clonotype was observed many times. The V call is TRBV29-1, the J call TRBJ2-3, with 12 bases that match TRBD2. This CDR3 comprises 15 residues. CDR1 and CDR2 (germline): SQVTM, ANQGSEA. V trimming: 6 bases; J trimming: 1 base; junction bases outside the gene matches: 5. The CDR3 region is CSVLSSGGGTDTQYF. The DNA for the CDR3 is TGCAGCGTATTGTCTAGCGGGGGGGGCACAGATACGCAGTATTTT.

In its sample, this clonotype was seen many times. V gene TRBV20-1 combines with J gene TRBJ2-7, with D perhaps matching TRBD1 or TRBD2 (5 bases each). V was cut by 6 bases and J by 0 bases, with 12 bases left in between. CDR3 size: 13 residues. The germline CDR1 and CDR2 sequences are DFQATT and SNEGSKA (reference sequence). The CDR3 loop reads CSARHGASYEQYF. Here the CDR3 DNA reads TGCAGTGCGCGTCACGGGGCCTCCTACGAGCAGTACTTC.

There are a few counts of this clonotype. This chain connects TRBV9 to TRBJ2-4; 7 bases align to TRBD2. The J call is uncertain, as TRBJ2-7 better fits the DNA end. The CDR3 consists of 16 residues. Per the germline V gene, CDR1 is SGDLS and CDR2 is YYNGEE. The chain's CDR3 is CASSVGAGTFMAEQYF. CDR3 nucleotides: TGTGCCAGCAGCGTAGGAGCGGGGACTTTCATGGCCGAGCAGTACTTC.